This TCR beta chain was observed in a study of cytomegalovirus exposure and HLA in healthy donors. General observations from the study: Upon later analysis, HLA-associated TCR beta chains proved more clonally expanded than other, equally common chains.

To note about this clone: Its antigen is still unknown.

Likely unrecorded immune exposures existed in these nominally healthy donors. Amplification used 60 Vbeta primers and 13 Jbeta primers. TCRdb's copy holds only in-frame clones and misses some; the assay was immunoSEQ multiplex PCR. The sample includes about 160,000 clones, about 77% of them seen just once. Sequencing was done on a sample of PBMCs. This TCR derives from a woman between 40 and 50 years old in good health and CMV-seropositive.

The chain's CDR3 is CASSFRGLHNSPLHF. In nucleotides, the CDR3 is TGTGCCAGCAGCTTCAGGGGTCTCCATAATTCACCCCTCCACTTT. The gene calls are TRBV5-6 and TRBJ1-6; TRBD1 is a possible D gene (6 bases). Trimming stripped 2 bases from V and 5 bases from J, with 11 bases between. The CDR3 extends over 15 amino acids. CDR1 SGHDT and CDR2 YYEEEE come from the germline V gene.